Presented here are 9 T cell receptor beta chains from one specimen sequenced in a study of chemoradiotherapy in HPV16-positive cancers. Clones were read by immunoSEQ multiplex PCR, and TCRdb kept only the in-frame ones, dropping some. The sample records around 53,000 clones, roughly nine tenths being singletons. Material: blood, obtained from a patient who underwent chemoradiotherapy. These receptors were collected from a human donor with HPV-associated anogenital cancer.

The chain combines TRBV5-1 with TRBJ2-7, with D perhaps TRBD1 (6 bases). The V and J ends lost 4 bases and 4 bases respectively, with 12 bases between them. The CDR3 covers 13 residues. Germline V gives CDR1 SGHRS, CDR2 YFSETQ. The CDR3 loop reads CASSTAGEYEQYF. The CDR3 DNA sequence: TGCGCCAGCAGCACCGCAGGGGAATACGAGCAGTACTTC.

This clone was detected only a few times. This CDR3 reads CASSLRQGYEQYF. The CDR3 coding sequence is TGTGCCAGCAGCCTTCGACAGGGATACGAGCAGTACTTC. The rearrangement uses TRBV6-6 and TRBJ2-7; 7 nucleotides align to TRBD1. Germline V gene lookup returns CDR1 MNHNY and CDR2 SVGAGI (reference sequence). The CDR3 has 13 amino acids. Losses at the gene ends were 6 bases for V and 4 bases for J; bases not matched to a gene: 6.

Concerning this clone itself: The sample holds other DNA sequences that translate to the same CDR3. V and J are TRBV18 and TRBJ1-1; D unresolved. V lost 3 bases, J lost 2 bases, and 4 bases lay in between. Germline CDR1 and CDR2: KGHSH and LQKENI. The length of the CDR3 is 12 residues. The chain's CDR3 is CASSPANTEAFF. The CDR3 DNA sequence: TGTGCCAGCTCACCGGCTAACACTGAAGCTTTCTTT.

The chain combines TRBV14 with TRBJ2-5; 9 bases map to TRBD1. This CDR3 region has 15 residues. J lost 5 bases, V lost 2 bases, and 6 bases had no gene match. Germline V gene lookup returns CDR1 SGHDN and CDR2 FVKESK. CDR3 coding DNA: TGTGCCAGCAGCCAAACTCGGACAGGGGCGGAGACCCAGTACTTC. Translation gives CASSQTRTGAETQYF.

This clone appeared a single time. The chain employs TRBV19 and TRBJ2-1, with a possible D match to TRBD2 (5 bases). Germline values: CDR1 LNHDA, CDR2 SQIVND (reference sequence). V was clipped by 8 bases and J by 7 bases, with 9 bases between them. The CDR3 runs 11 residues. The CDR3 bases are TGTGCCAGTGCGTCGGGGAATGAGCAGTTCTTC. This sequence encodes CASASGNEQFF.

The chain has TRBV6-5 and TRBJ2-2, with D perhaps matching TRBD1 or TRBD2 (6 bases each). This CDR3 spans 15 amino acids. Trimming took off 0 bases at V and 4 bases at J, with 9 bases between the two ends. The germline CDR1 and CDR2 sequences are MNHEY and SVGAGI. CDR3 residues: CASSYSRGATGELFF. The CDR3 nucleotides are TGTGCCAGCAGTTACTCAAGGGGGGCCACCGGGGAGCTGTTTTTT.

The rearrangement joins TRBV7-6 to TRBJ2-1; D uncertain. V shed 1 base and J shed 0 bases, with 7 bases lying between them. CDR1 and CDR2 (germline): SGHVS, FNYEAQ. The CDR3 extends over 15 amino acids. The CDR3 loop reads CASSLEAFSYNEQFF. The CDR3, as DNA: TGTGCCAGCAGCTTAGAGGCTTTCTCCTACAATGAGCAGTTCTTC.

The chain recombines TRBV18 with TRBJ1-1; D may be TRBD1 (5 bases). Deletions cut 3 bases from V and 0 bases from J, with 17 bases between. CDR1 KGHSH and CDR2 LQKENI come from the germline V gene. The length of the CDR3 is 17 residues. The CDR3, as DNA: TGTGCCAGCTCACCGGGATTTCCGGACATAGTGAACACTGAAGCTTTCTTT. Its protein is CASSPGFPDIVNTEAFF. The whole variable domain, remainder taken from reference TRBV18 and TRBJ1-1, is NAGVMQNPRHLVRRRGQEARLRCSPMKGHSHVYWYRQLPEEGLKFMVYLQKENIIDESGMPKERFSAEFPKEGPSILRIQQVVRGDSAAYFCASSPGFPDIVNTEAFFGQGTRLTVV.

This rearrangement joins TRBV7-2 to TRBJ2-7, with D possibly matching TRBD2 (5 bases). The CDR3 has 15 amino acids. Germline values: CDR1 SGHTA, CDR2 FQGNSA. V lost 5 bases to trimming and J lost 2 bases, with 16 bases between them. Written as DNA, the CDR3 is TGTGCCAGCAGCATCGTAGAGGGTACCCCCTACGAGCAGTACTTC. This translates into CASSIVEGTPYEQYF.